These 13 T cell receptor beta chains originate from one sample sequenced in a study of cytomegalovirus exposure and HLA in healthy donors. Primers: 60 Vbeta forward and 13 Jbeta reverse. The method was immunoSEQ multiplex PCR; TCRdb's version includes in-frame clones alone and lacks a portion of them. The sample has tens of thousands of clones, approximately 70% seen once. Sequencing input: PBMCs. The receptors were gathered from a man aged 55 to 70 in good health and CMV-seronegative.

The chain combines TRBV7-6 with TRBJ2-5; 8 bases map to TRBD2. The CDR3 is 15 residues long. With 2 bases clipped from V and 5 bases from J, the junction kept 7 bases outside the gene matches. CDR1 is SGHVS and CDR2 is FNYEAQ in the germline V gene. CDR3 sequence (DNA): TGTGCCAGCAGCTTATCGGGGGGGCCTTGGGAGACCCAGTACTTC. It codes for CASSLSGGPWETQYF.

The gene calls are TRBV10-3 and TRBJ2-1, with D tentatively TRBD2 (6 bases). Germline CDR1 ENHRY, CDR2 SYGVKD. The V end lost 0 bases, the J end lost 3 bases, and 18 bases lay between the germline ends. The CDR3 runs 18 residues. CDR3 DNA: TGTGCCATCAGTGAGTCCCTGGGACTGTCCTCGGACTACAATGAGCAGTTCTTC. It yields the protein CAISESLGLSSDYNEQFF.

This clone turned up a few times. V usage is TRBV6-1 and J usage is TRBJ1-5; 7 bases are shared with TRBD1. The CDR3 has 14 amino acids. CDR1 is MNHNS and CDR2 is SASEGT in the germline V gene. J was trimmed by 3 bases and V by 5 bases; bases with no gene match: 4. The CDR3 bases are TGTGCCAGCAGTCCGACAGGGAACAATCAGCCCCAGCATTTT. Translated, it gives CASSPTGNNQPQHF.

The J gene is TRBJ2-7, the V gene TRBV28; D may be TRBD2 (6 bases). Germline CDR1 reads MDHEN; CDR2 reads SYDVKM. V was trimmed by 7 bases and J by 0 bases, leaving 13 bases between them. This CDR3 is 14 amino acids long. Here the CDR3 DNA reads TGTGCCAGCAAGGGTGGGACTTTCTCCTACGAGCAGTACTTC. This encodes CASKGGTFSYEQYF.

This clone was observed a handful of times. This CDR3 is CASSVVHYNEQFF. As DNA, the CDR3 is TGTGCCAGCAGTGTAGTCCACTACAATGAGCAGTTCTTC. The rearrangement links TRBV6-5 to TRBJ2-1; D uncertain. Germline V gives CDR1 MNHEY, CDR2 SVGAGI. This CDR3 is 13 amino acids long. V was pared by 5 bases and J by 3 bases, with 8 bases between.

The genes are TRBV19 and TRBJ1-3, with D possibly being TRBD1 (5 bases). V was pared by 3 bases and J by 0 bases, with 9 bases between. The germline CDR1 and CDR2 sequences are LNHDA and SQIVND (reference sequence). The CDR3 is made up of 15 amino acids. For the CDR3, the DNA is TGTGCCAGTAGTATCGTGACAGTCTCTGGAAACACCATATATTTT. Amino acid sequence: CASSIVTVSGNTIYF.

The V call is TRBV5-6, the J call TRBJ2-7; 8 bases line up with TRBD1. V dropped 4 bases and J dropped 4; count of bases not matched to a gene: 7. Germline V CDR1 and CDR2: SGHDT, YYEEEE. The CDR3 length is 14 residues. The CDR3 DNA sequence: TGTGCCAGCAGCCCCAGGGGGCTAGGGTACGAGCAGTACTTC. Encoded protein: CASSPRGLGYEQYF.

The chain combines TRBV19 with TRBJ1-6; D is ambiguous. This CDR3 is 13 amino acids long. Germline V gives CDR1 LNHDA, CDR2 SQIVND (reference sequence). Trimming pared 6 bases from V and 7 bases from J, leaving 10 bases between. CDR3 nucleotides: TGTGCCAGTAGCGGCGGTCTGAATTCACCCCTCCACTTT. Amino acids: CASSGGLNSPLHF.

The chain is built from TRBV7-9 and TRBJ2-6, with 7 bases matching TRBD1. Germline CDR1 reads SEHNR; CDR2 reads FQNEAQ (reference sequence). The CDR3 is made up of 17 amino acids. V gave up 2 bases and J gave up 0 bases; unmatched junction bases: 4. The CDR3 DNA reads TGTGCCAGCAGCTTACACAGGGGAGTCTCTGGGGCCAACGTCCTGACTTTC. Translating it yields CASSLHRGVSGANVLTF. Variable domain in full (rest from reference TRBV7-9 and TRBJ2-6): DTGVSQNPRHKITKRGQNVTFRCDPISEHNRLYWYRQTLGQGPEFLTYFQNEAQLEKSRLLSDRFSAERPKGSFSTLEIQRTEQGDSAMYLCASSLHRGVSGANVLTFGAGSRLTVL.

This clone appeared once. This chain's CDR3 is CASSQDLGDYGYTF. CDR3 bases: TGTGCCAGCAGCCAGGATTTAGGGGACTATGGCTACACCTTC. The chain has TRBV11-2 and TRBJ1-2; weak D call: TRBD1 (5 bases). The CDR3 sequence is 14 residues long. The germline gives CDR1 SGHAT, CDR2 FQNNGV. V was trimmed by 5 bases and J by 3 bases, leaving 13 bases between them. The full variable domain, in which reference TRBV11-2 and TRBJ1-2 provide the parts outside the CDR3, is EAGVAQSPRYKIIEKRQSVAFWCNPISGHATLYWYQQILGQGPKLLIQFQNNGVVDDSQLPKDRFSAERLKGVDSTLKIQPAKLEDSAVYLCASSQDLGDYGYTFGSGTRLTVV.

V gene TRBV29-1 combines with J gene TRBJ2-5, with TRBD2 identical over 10 bases. There are 13 residues in the CDR3. The germline V gene encodes CDR1 SQVTM and CDR2 ANQGSEA. With 6 bases clipped from V and 3 bases from J, the junction kept 4 bases outside the gene matches. CDR3: CSVRLAGKETQYF. In DNA form, the CDR3 reads TGCAGCGTCAGACTAGCGGGCAAAGAGACCCAGTACTTC. The variable domain in full, with the rest retrieved from reference TRBV29-1 and TRBJ2-5, is SAVISQKPSRDICQRGTSLTIQCQVDSQVTMMFWYRQQPGQSLTLIATANQGSEATYESGFVIDKFPISRPNLTFSTLTVSNMSPEDSSIYLCSVRLAGKETQYFGPGTRLLVL.

The table lists this clone with a few counts. The chain is built from TRBV5-1 and TRBJ2-3, with D possibly TRBD1 on 5 matching bases. The CDR3 covers 15 residues. V shed 4 bases and J shed 0 bases, with 12 bases lying between them. CDR1 is SGHRS, CDR2 YFSETQ, per germline. The CDR3 DNA is TGCGCCAGCAGCCGGACACCTCCTAGCACAGATACGCAGTATTTT. It codes for CASSRTPPSTDTQYF.

Remarks on this clone: An end of the junction does not agree with germline; a read error may underlie this. The chain has TRBV4-3 and TRBJ1-6, with D maybe TRBD1 (5 bases). Germline V CDR1 and CDR2: LGHNA, YSLEER. The length of the CDR3 is 16 residues. CDR3 coding DNA: TGCGCCAGCAGCAAAGATCCAGGGCAGGGTTTTTCACCCCTCCACTTT. It translates to CASSKDPGQGFSPLHF.